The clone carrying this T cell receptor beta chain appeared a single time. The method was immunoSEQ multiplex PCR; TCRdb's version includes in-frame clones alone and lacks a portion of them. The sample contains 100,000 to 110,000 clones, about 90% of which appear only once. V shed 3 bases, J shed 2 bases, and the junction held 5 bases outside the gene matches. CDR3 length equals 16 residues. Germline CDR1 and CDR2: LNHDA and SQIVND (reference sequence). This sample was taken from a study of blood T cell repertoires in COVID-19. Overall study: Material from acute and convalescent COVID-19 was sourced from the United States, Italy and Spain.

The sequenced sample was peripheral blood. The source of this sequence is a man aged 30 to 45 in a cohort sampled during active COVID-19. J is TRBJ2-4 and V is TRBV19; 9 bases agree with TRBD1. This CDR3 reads CASSMEGQGTKNIQYF. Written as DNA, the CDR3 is TGTGCCAGTAGTATGGAGGGACAGGGAACCAAAAACATTCAGTACTTC.